What follows is one T cell receptor beta chain and its context. The length of the CDR3 is 17 residues. Germline V CDR1 and CDR2: LGHNA, YNFKEQ. Trimming at V came to 4 bases and at J to 2 bases, leaving 6 bases not matched to a gene. This record comes from a study of OX40 agonist ivuxolimab in advanced cancers. Turning to the study itself: Patients received ivuxolimab, an intravenous treatment, every 2 weeks at 0.01 to 10 mg/kg.

Using immunoSEQ multiplex PCR, the repertoire was profiled, and TCRdb retains in-frame clones only, with some absent. The repertoire includes about 89,000 clones, around nine tenths of them detected once, and 0.25% to 0.3% sits in the top ten. The sequence came from an adult with an advanced solid tumor such as melanoma, head and neck, liver or kidney cancer. The starting material was CD4+ or CD8+ T cells sorted from blood, obtained in a trial of the OX40 agonist ivuxolimab. The V gene is TRBV4-2, the J gene TRBJ2-3, with 13 bases fitting TRBD2. The CDR3 sequence: CASSPTSGGSLTDTQYF. The CDR3 DNA follows: TGTGCCAGCAGCCCGACTAGCGGGGGGAGCCTCACAGATACGCAGTATTTT.